The sequence of this TCR beta chain was determined in a study of metastatic and nonmetastatic thyroid tumors. MiXCR was used by TCRdb to re-call the PCR reads. The sample holds some 40,000 clones, approximately 17% seen once. By its share, this clone is medium-sized. No patient received treatment before thyroid surgery. Germline V gene lookup returns CDR1 MNHNS and CDR2 SASEGT. The CDR3 is made up of 14 amino acids. Trimming stripped 5 bases from V and 6 bases from J, with 17 bases between. The V call is TRBV6-1, the J call TRBJ2-7; D may be TRBD2 (6 bases). Sequencing used tumor tissue. The source of this sequence is a female donor with papillary thyroid cancer or a benign thyroid nodule (not recorded which). Some clones in this sample may be carry-over from other donors' samples. The CDR3 here is CASSSGGTPREQYF. The CDR3 DNA reads as TGTGCCAGCAGTTCTGGGGGGACCCCTCGCGAGCAGTACTTC.